The entry below gives a single TCR beta chain sequence along with its context. Antigen specificity is unknown. 13 Jbeta primers and 60 Vbeta primers were used for the PCR. The repertoire was sequenced with immunoSEQ multiplex PCR; TCRdb's copy has only in-frame clones and lacks some. The sample consists of 70,000 to 95,000 clones, about 83% of them appearing once. The data were obtained in a study of cytomegalovirus exposure and HLA in healthy donors. Study-wide context: Inside one of the first data releases sat roughly 80 million unique TCRs taken from HLA-typed donors. Study findings and constraints: A later analysis associated around 17,000 TCR beta sequences with HLA alleles at a 0.05 false discovery rate. Later analysis reportedly placed an Asian-associated ancestry cluster below the roughly 600-donor mean in N-insertions. The investigators catalogued 150 to 200 TCR beta chains as cytomegalovirus-associated.

Looked up from germline, CDR1 is MNHEY and CDR2 is SVGAGI. This CDR3 comprises 15 residues. The V and J ends lost 4 bases and 6 bases, in that order; junction bases with no gene match: 9. The rearrangement links TRBV6-5 to TRBJ1-1, with 9 positions matching TRBD1. The sequence was collected from a woman aged 18-29 years in good health and CMV-seropositive. Sample: PBMCs. The CDR3 DNA reads TGTGCCAGCAGTTCCACCGGGACAGGGAGAGCTGAAGCTTTCTTT. Protein sequence: CASSSTGTGRAEAFF.